Listed below are T cell receptor beta chains from one sample, sequenced in a study of CD8 T cells in ankylosing spondylitis. TCRdb redid the calling of the 5' RACE reads with MiXCR, one entry per CDR3 protein. This repertoire shows roughly 190,000 distinct CDR3 sequences, 9.5% to 15% found once; its top ten account for 16%. The sequenced material came from blood, either unsorted or a sorted T cell fraction (not recorded which). All receptors come from a male donor with ankylosing spondylitis or in good health (not recorded which). Each CDR3 is given with its conserved first and last residue. D genes are given only for firm matches. A clone size is listed for some rows: how often the clone was seen (once, few, many), or a class if it is expanded.

v_call: TRBV27
d_call: -
j_call: TRBJ2-7
clone_size: many
cdr3_length: 13
cdr3_aa: CASSFAGPYEQYF
cdr3_nt: TGTGCCAGCAGTTTCGCCGGCCCCTACGAGCAGTACTTC

v_call: TRBV12-3/TRBV12-4
d_call: TRBD1
j_call: TRBJ2-5
clone_size: many
cdr3_length: 14
cdr3_aa: CASSSGQAQETQYF
cdr3_nt: TGTGCCAGCAGTTCAGGACAGGCCCAAGAGACCCAGTACTTC

v_call: TRBV20-1
d_call: TRBD2
j_call: TRBJ2-1
clone_size: many
cdr3_length: 16
cdr3_aa: CSARAPRTSNMDEQFF
cdr3_nt: TGCAGTGCTAGAGCGCCCAGGACTAGTAATATGGATGAGCAGTTCTTC

v_call: TRBV5-1
d_call: -
j_call: TRBJ1-2
clone_size: many
cdr3_length: 13
cdr3_aa: CASSIRHDYGYTF
cdr3_nt: TGCGCCAGCAGCATACGACACGACTATGGCTACACCTTC

v_call: TRBV3-1
d_call: -
j_call: TRBJ1-2
clone_size: -
cdr3_length: 13
cdr3_aa: CASSQGHYYGYTF
cdr3_nt: TGTGCCAGCAGCCAAGGGCATTACTATGGCTACACCTTC

v_call: TRBV27
d_call: TRBD2
j_call: TRBJ2-5
clone_size: -
cdr3_length: 16
cdr3_aa: CASSPTGTSGSETQYF
cdr3_nt: TGTGCCAGCAGTCCCACGGGGACTAGCGGGAGTGAGACCCAGTACTTC

v_call: TRBV20-1
d_call: TRBD2
j_call: TRBJ2-7
clone_size: few
cdr3_length: 15
cdr3_aa: CSARNFSGRALEQYF
cdr3_nt: TGCAGTGCTAGAAATTTCAGCGGGAGGGCCCTCGAGCAGTACTTC

v_call: TRBV4-2
d_call: -
j_call: TRBJ2-7
clone_size: -
cdr3_length: 15
cdr3_aa: CASSQVLGASYEQYF
cdr3_nt: TGTGCCAGCAGCCAAGTACTAGGAGCGTCCTACGAGCAGTACTTC

v_call: TRBV28
d_call: TRBD2
j_call: TRBJ2-7
clone_size: -
cdr3_length: 16
cdr3_aa: CASMPGLAGSSYEQYF
cdr3_nt: TGTGCCAGCATGCCGGGACTAGCGGGATCCTCCTACGAGCAGTACTTC

v_call: TRBV3-1
d_call: TRBD2
j_call: TRBJ2-3
clone_size: few
cdr3_length: 15
cdr3_aa: CASSQPAGGTDTQYF
cdr3_nt: TGTGCCAGCAGCCAACCAGCGGGAGGAACAGATACGCAGTATTTT

v_call: TRBV11-2
d_call: -
j_call: TRBJ1-4
clone_size: -
cdr3_length: 16
cdr3_aa: CASSLTRHAYNEKLFF
cdr3_nt: TGTGCCAGCAGCTTAACCCGACACGCCTATAATGAAAAACTGTTTTTT

v_call: TRBV10-3
d_call: -
j_call: TRBJ2-1
clone_size: -
cdr3_length: 16
cdr3_aa: CAISDDSGPAYNEQFF
cdr3_nt: TGTGCCATCAGTGATGATTCGGGCCCGGCCTACAATGAGCAGTTCTTC

v_call: TRBV14
d_call: -
j_call: TRBJ2-7
clone_size: few
cdr3_length: 16
cdr3_aa: CASSQGKGRPPYEQYF
cdr3_nt: TGTGCCAGCAGCCAAGGCAAGGGGCGTCCACCCTACGAGCAGTACTTC

v_call: TRBV11-2
d_call: -
j_call: TRBJ2-7
clone_size: many
cdr3_length: 14
cdr3_aa: CASSLEVSSYEQYF
cdr3_nt: TGTGCCAGCAGCTTAGAGGTCAGCTCCTACGAGCAGTACTTC

v_call: TRBV20-1
d_call: TRBD1
j_call: TRBJ2-7
clone_size: many
cdr3_length: 14
cdr3_aa: CSARLHGQDYEQYF
cdr3_nt: TGCAGTGCTAGATTACATGGACAGGATTACGAGCAGTACTTC

v_call: TRBV7-2
d_call: -
j_call: TRBJ2-7
clone_size: -
cdr3_length: 15
cdr3_aa: CASNPPSGSIYEQYF
cdr3_nt: TGTGCCAGCAACCCCCCATCGGGATCTATCTACGAGCAGTACTTC

v_call: TRBV2
d_call: -
j_call: TRBJ2-7
clone_size: -
cdr3_length: 13
cdr3_aa: CASSTWTAYEQYF
cdr3_nt: TGTGCCAGCAGTACATGGACAGCCTACGAGCAGTACTTC

v_call: TRBV5-6
d_call: TRBD2
j_call: TRBJ2-3
clone_size: few
cdr3_length: 17
cdr3_aa: CASSLISGIPFSDTQYF
cdr3_nt: TGTGCCAGCAGCTTGATTAGCGGGATACCTTTTTCAGATACGCAGTATTTT

v_call: TRBV6-5
d_call: -
j_call: TRBJ2-1
clone_size: -
cdr3_length: 14
cdr3_aa: CASSYSPSLGEQFF
cdr3_nt: TGTGCCAGCAGTTACTCCCCCAGTTTGGGGGAGCAGTTCTTC

v_call: TRBV4-2
d_call: -
j_call: TRBJ2-7
clone_size: few
cdr3_length: 14
cdr3_aa: CASSQDPLLAEQYF
cdr3_nt: TGTGCCAGCAGCCAAGATCCCCTGCTAGCCGAGCAGTACTTC

v_call: TRBV11-2
d_call: -
j_call: TRBJ2-1
clone_size: few
cdr3_length: 15
cdr3_aa: CASSRRFSSYNEQFF
cdr3_nt: TGTGCCAGCAGCCGTCGCTTCAGCTCCTACAATGAGCAGTTCTTC

v_call: TRBV7-9
d_call: TRBD1
j_call: TRBJ2-5
clone_size: few
cdr3_length: 13
cdr3_aa: CASSPGQGETQYF
cdr3_nt: TGTGCCAGCAGCCCAGGACAGGGGGAGACCCAGTACTTC

v_call: TRBV5-1
d_call: -
j_call: TRBJ1-5
clone_size: many
cdr3_length: 11
cdr3_aa: CASSKDQPQHF
cdr3_nt: TGCGCCAGCAGCAAGGATCAGCCCCAGCATTTT

v_call: TRBV15
d_call: -
j_call: TRBJ1-5
clone_size: few
cdr3_length: 15
cdr3_aa: CATSRSTGSNQPQHF
cdr3_nt: TGTGCCACCAGCAGATCGACAGGTAGCAATCAGCCCCAGCATTTT

v_call: TRBV27
d_call: -
j_call: TRBJ2-1
clone_size: -
cdr3_length: 12
cdr3_aa: CASNDHGDEQFF
cdr3_nt: TGTGCCAGCAATGACCATGGGGATGAGCAGTTCTTC

v_call: TRBV11-2
d_call: TRBD1
j_call: TRBJ2-2
clone_size: -
cdr3_length: 14
cdr3_aa: CASRPTTGAGELFF
cdr3_nt: TGTGCCAGCAGACCTACCACAGGGGCCGGGGAGCTGTTTTTT

v_call: TRBV9
d_call: -
j_call: TRBJ2-7
clone_size: -
cdr3_length: 13
cdr3_aa: CASSVDGHNEQYF
cdr3_nt: TGTGCCAGCAGCGTGGACGGTCACAACGAGCAGTACTTC

v_call: TRBV5-1
d_call: TRBD1
j_call: TRBJ2-1
clone_size: -
cdr3_length: 14
cdr3_aa: CASSSRTGWNEQFF
cdr3_nt: TGCGCCAGCAGCAGTAGGACAGGGTGGAATGAGCAGTTCTTC

v_call: TRBV5-1
d_call: TRBD1
j_call: TRBJ2-1
clone_size: few
cdr3_length: 16
cdr3_aa: CASSSQGVGSYNEQFF
cdr3_nt: TGCGCCAGCAGCTCCCAGGGGGTGGGCTCCTACAATGAGCAGTTCTTC

v_call: TRBV11-2
d_call: -
j_call: TRBJ2-7
clone_size: few
cdr3_length: 17
cdr3_aa: CASSLGHGWAGYYEQYF
cdr3_nt: TGTGCCAGCAGCTTAGGTCACGGGTGGGCAGGGTACTACGAGCAGTACTTC

v_call: TRBV10-3
d_call: -
j_call: TRBJ2-7
clone_size: many
cdr3_length: 13
cdr3_aa: CAATGTLNDEQYF
cdr3_nt: TGTGCCGCGACCGGGACCTTAAATGACGAGCAGTACTTC

v_call: TRBV7-9
d_call: -
j_call: TRBJ1-1
clone_size: few
cdr3_length: 12
cdr3_aa: CASSLQGAEAFF
cdr3_nt: TGTGCCAGCAGCCTCCAGGGAGCTGAAGCTTTCTTT

v_call: TRBV5-1
d_call: TRBD2
j_call: TRBJ2-5
clone_size: few
cdr3_length: 16
cdr3_aa: CASSLDIGLVQETQYF
cdr3_nt: TGCGCCAGCAGCTTGGATATAGGACTAGTACAAGAGACCCAGTACTTC

v_call: TRBV7-9
d_call: -
j_call: TRBJ1-2
clone_size: many
cdr3_length: 16
cdr3_aa: CASSLAPDSSNYGYTF
cdr3_nt: TGTGCCAGCAGCTTAGCCCCGGACAGTTCTAACTATGGCTACACCTTC

v_call: TRBV4-1
d_call: -
j_call: TRBJ2-7
clone_size: many
cdr3_length: 14
cdr3_aa: CASSLVTGAYEQYF
cdr3_nt: TGCGCCAGCAGCCTTGTGACCGGGGCTTACGAGCAGTACTTC

v_call: TRBV27
d_call: -
j_call: TRBJ2-1
clone_size: few
cdr3_length: 14
cdr3_aa: CASRRRQAYNEQFF
cdr3_nt: TGTGCCAGCAGAAGAAGACAGGCTTACAATGAGCAGTTCTTC

v_call: TRBV5-6
d_call: -
j_call: TRBJ2-7
clone_size: -
cdr3_length: 14
cdr3_aa: CASSLAGRSYEQYF
cdr3_nt: TGTGCCAGCAGCTTGGCGGGTCGCAGCTACGAGCAGTACTTC

v_call: TRBV12-3/TRBV12-4
d_call: -
j_call: TRBJ1-5
clone_size: -
cdr3_length: 11
cdr3_aa: CASSLGQPQHF
cdr3_nt: TGTGCCAGCAGTTTGGGTCAGCCCCAGCATTTT

v_call: TRBV10-3
d_call: TRBD1
j_call: TRBJ1-4
clone_size: -
cdr3_length: 15
cdr3_aa: CAISETGQATEKLFF
cdr3_nt: TGTGCCATCAGTGAAACGGGACAGGCTACTGAAAAACTGTTTTTT

v_call: TRBV27
d_call: -
j_call: TRBJ2-3
clone_size: many
cdr3_length: 14
cdr3_aa: CASSPGDLTDTQYF
cdr3_nt: TGTGCCAGCAGTCCGGGGGACCTCACAGATACGCAGTATTTT

v_call: TRBV4-1
d_call: -
j_call: TRBJ2-3
clone_size: once
cdr3_length: 15
cdr3_aa: CASSRVDGNTDTQYF
cdr3_nt: TGCGCCAGCAGCCGAGTAGACGGTAACACAGATACGCAGTATTTT

v_call: TRBV4-1
d_call: TRBD1
j_call: TRBJ2-5
clone_size: few
cdr3_length: 13
cdr3_aa: CASSQPGGETQYF
cdr3_nt: TGCGCCAGCAGCCAACCAGGGGGAGAGACCCAGTACTTC